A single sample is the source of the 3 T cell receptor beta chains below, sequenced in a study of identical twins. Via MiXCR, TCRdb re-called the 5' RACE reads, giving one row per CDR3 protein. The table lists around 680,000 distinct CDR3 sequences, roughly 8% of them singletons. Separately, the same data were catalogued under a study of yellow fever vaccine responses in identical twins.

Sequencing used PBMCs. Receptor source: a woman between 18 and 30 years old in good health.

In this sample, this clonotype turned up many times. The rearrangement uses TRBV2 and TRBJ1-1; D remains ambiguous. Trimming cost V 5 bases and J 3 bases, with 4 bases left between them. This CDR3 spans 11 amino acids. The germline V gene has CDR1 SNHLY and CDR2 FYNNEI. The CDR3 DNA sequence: TGTGCCAGCAGTTTTTACACTGAAGCTTTCTTT. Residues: CASSFYTEAFF.

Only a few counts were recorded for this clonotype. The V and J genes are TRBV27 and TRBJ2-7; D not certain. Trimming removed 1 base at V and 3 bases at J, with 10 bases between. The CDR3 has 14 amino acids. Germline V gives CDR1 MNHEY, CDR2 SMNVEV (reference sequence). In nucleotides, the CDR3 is TGTGCCAGCAGTTTATGGGCCGGAAACTACGAGCAGTACTTC. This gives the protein CASSLWAGNYEQYF.

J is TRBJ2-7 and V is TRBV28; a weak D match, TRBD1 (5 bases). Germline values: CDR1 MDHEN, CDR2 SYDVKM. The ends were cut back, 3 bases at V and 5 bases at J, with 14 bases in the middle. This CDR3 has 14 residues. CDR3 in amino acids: CASSFARVVNEQYF. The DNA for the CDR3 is TGTGCCAGCAGTTTCGCCAGGGTTGTCAACGAGCAGTACTTC.